This entry is about one TCR beta chain. The data derive from a study of T-cell memory formation after mild COVID-19. MiXCR was run by TCRdb on the 5' RACE reads, yielding one entry per CDR3 protein. The table lists around 410,000 distinct CDR3 sequences, 20% to 30% of them singletons. Germline V lookup: CDR1 DFQATT, CDR2 SNEGSKA (reference sequence). This CDR3 has 12 residues. Trimming removed 6 bases from V and 5 bases from J, with 11 bases in between. The sample taken for sequencing was PBMCs or a T cell subset sorted from them (not recorded which). The chain joins TRBV20-1 to TRBJ2-1, with D possibly TRBD2 on 5 matching bases. The receptor comes from an adult woman who had mild COVID-19 (a few samples of this study predate the infection). Cell type and time point are not known. DNA for the CDR3: TGCAGTGCCTCGGGAAGGGACAATGAGCAGTTCTTC. Translating it yields CSASGRDNEQFF.